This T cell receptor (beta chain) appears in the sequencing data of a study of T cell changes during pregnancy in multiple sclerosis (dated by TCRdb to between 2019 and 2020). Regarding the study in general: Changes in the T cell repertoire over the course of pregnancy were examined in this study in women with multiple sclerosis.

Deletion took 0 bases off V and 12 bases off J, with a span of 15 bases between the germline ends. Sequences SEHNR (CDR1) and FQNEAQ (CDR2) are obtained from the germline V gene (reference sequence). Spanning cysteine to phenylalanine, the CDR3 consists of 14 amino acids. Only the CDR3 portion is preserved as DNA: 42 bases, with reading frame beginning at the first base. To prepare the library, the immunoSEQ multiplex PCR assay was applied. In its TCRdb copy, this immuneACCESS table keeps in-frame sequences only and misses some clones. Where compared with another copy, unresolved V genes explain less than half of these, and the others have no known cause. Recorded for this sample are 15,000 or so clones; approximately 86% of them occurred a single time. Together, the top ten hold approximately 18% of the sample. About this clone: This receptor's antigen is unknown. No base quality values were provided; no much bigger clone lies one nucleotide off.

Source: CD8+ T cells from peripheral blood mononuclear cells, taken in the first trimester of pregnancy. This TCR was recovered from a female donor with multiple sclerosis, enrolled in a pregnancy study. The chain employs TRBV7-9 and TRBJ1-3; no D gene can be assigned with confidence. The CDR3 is CASSLAVKFGGIYF. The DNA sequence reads TGTGCCAGCAGCTTAGCGGTTAAGTTCGGCGGCATATATTTT.